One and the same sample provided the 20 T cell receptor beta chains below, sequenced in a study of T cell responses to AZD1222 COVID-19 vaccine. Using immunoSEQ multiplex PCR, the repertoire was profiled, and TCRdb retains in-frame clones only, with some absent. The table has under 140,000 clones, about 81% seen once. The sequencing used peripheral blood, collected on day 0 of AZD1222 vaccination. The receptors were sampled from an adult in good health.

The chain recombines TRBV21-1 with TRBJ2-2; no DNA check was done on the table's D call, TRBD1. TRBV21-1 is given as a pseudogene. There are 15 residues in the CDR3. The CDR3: CASLRTGGFAGELFF. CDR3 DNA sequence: TGTGCCAGCTTACGGACAGGGGGTTTCGCCGGGGAGCTGTTTTTT.

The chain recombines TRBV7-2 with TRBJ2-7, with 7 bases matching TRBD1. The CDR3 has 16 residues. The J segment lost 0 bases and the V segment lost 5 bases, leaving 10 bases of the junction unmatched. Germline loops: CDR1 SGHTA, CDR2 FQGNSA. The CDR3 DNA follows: TGTGCCAGCAGCCCCCGGACAGGAAGGAGCTCCTACGAGCAGTACTTC. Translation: CASSPRTGRSSYEQYF.

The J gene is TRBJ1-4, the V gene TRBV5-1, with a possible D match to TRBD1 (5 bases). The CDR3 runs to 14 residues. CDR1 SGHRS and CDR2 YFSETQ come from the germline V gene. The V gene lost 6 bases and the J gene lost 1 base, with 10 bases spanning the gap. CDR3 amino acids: CASNNGGTNEKLFF. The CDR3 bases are TGCGCCAGCAATAACGGGGGAACTAATGAAAAACTGTTTTTT.

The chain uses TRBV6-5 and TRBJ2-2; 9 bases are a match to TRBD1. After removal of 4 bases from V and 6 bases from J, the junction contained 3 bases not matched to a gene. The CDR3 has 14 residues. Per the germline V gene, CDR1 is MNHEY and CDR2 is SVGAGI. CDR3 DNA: TGTGCCAGCAGTTGGGACAGGGTCCCCGGGGAGCTGTTTTTT. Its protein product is CASSWDRVPGELFF.

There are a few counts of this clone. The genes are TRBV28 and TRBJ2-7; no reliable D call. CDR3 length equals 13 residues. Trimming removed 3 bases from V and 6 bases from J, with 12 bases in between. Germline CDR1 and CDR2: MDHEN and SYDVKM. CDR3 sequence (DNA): TGTGCCAGCAGTTTCCGATATCTCTCCGAGCAGTACTTC. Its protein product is CASSFRYLSEQYF.

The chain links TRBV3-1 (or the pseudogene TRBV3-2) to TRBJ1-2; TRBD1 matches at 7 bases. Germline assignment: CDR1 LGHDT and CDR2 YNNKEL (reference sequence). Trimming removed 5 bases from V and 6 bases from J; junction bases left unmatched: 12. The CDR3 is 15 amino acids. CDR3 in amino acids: CASSVRQGQNHGYTF. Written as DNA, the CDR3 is TGTGCCAGCAGCGTTCGACAGGGCCAGAACCATGGCTACACCTTC.

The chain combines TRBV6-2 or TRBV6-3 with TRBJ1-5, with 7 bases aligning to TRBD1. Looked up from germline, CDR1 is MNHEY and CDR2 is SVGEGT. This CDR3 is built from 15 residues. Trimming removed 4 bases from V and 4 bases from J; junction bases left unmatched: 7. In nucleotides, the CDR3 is TGTGCCAGCAGTTTCCCGGGACAGATAAATCAGCCCCAGCATTTT. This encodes CASSFPGQINQPQHF.

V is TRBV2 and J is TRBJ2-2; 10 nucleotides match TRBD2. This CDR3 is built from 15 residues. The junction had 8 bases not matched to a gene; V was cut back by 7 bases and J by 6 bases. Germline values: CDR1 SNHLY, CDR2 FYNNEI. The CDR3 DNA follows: TGTGCCAGCACCTTTAGCGGGGGGTCATCCGGGGAGCTGTTTTTT. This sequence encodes CASTFSGGSSGELFF.

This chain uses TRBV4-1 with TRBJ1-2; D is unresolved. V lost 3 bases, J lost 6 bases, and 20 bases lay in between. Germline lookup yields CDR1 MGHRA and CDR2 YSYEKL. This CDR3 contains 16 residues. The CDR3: CASSHHGVGRSDGYTF. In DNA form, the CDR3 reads TGCGCCAGCAGCCACCACGGAGTAGGGCGGAGCGATGGCTACACCTTC.

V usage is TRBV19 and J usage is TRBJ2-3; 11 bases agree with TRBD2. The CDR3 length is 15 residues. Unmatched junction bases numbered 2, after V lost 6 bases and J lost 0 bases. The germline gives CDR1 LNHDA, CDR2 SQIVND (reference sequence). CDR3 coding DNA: TGTGCCAGTAGGGGACTAGCGGTAAGCACAGATACGCAGTATTTT. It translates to CASRGLAVSTDTQYF.

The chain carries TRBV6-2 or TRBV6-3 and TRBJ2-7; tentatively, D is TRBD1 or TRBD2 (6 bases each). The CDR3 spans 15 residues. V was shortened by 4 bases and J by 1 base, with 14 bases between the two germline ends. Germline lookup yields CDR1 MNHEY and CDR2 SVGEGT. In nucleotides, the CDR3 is TGTGCCAGCAGTTCCTTGGGGGGCGAATCCTACGAGCAGTACTTC. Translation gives CASSSLGGESYEQYF.

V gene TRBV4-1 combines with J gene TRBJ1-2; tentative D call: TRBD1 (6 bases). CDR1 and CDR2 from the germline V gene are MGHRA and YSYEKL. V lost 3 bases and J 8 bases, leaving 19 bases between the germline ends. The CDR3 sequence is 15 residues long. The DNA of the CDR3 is TGCGCCAGCAGCCAGTCCCAGGGGAGAGGTGGGGGCTACACCTTC. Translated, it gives CASSQSQGRGGGYTF.

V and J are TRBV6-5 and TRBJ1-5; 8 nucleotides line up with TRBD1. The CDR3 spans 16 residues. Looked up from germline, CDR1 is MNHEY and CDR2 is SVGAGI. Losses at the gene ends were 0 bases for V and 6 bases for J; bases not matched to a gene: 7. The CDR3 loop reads CASSYSGQGGRQPQHF. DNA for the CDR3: TGTGCCAGCAGTTACTCAGGACAGGGTGGGCGTCAGCCCCAGCATTTT.

The CDR3 nucleotides are TGTGCCAGCAGCCCGGTAAGGTACACAGATACGCAGTATTTT. Protein product: CASSPVRYTDTQYF. The chain joins TRBV7-2 to TRBJ2-3, with D uncertain. Germline V gene sequence: CDR1 SGHTA, CDR2 FQGNSA. There are 14 residues in the CDR3. V lost 5 bases, J lost 2 bases, and 11 bases lay in between.

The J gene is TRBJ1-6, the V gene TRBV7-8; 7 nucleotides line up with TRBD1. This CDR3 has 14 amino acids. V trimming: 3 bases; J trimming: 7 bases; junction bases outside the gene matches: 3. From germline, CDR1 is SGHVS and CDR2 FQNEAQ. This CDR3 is CASSFDRVNSPLHF. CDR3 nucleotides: TGTGCCAGCAGCTTTGACAGGGTAAATTCACCCCTCCACTTT.

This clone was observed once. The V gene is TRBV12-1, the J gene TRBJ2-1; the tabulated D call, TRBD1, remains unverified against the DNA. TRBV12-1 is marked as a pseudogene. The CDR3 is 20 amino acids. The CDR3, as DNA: TGTGCCAGCAGCGTCCGCCCCGGGACAGGGGAAGAGGCGGTAGGGTATGAGCAGTTCTTC. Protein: CASSVRPGTGEEAVGYEQFF.

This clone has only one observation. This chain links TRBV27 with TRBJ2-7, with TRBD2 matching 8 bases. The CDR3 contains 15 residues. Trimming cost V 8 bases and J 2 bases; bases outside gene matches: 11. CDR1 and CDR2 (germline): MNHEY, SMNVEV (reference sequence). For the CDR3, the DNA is TGTGCCAGCTGTGGGCGGGGGGCAGGGGCCTACGAGCAGTACTTC. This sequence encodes CASCGRGAGAYEQYF.

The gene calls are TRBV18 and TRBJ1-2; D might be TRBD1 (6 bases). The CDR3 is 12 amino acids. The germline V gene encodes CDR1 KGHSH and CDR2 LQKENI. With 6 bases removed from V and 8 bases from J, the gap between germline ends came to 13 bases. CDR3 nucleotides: TGTGCCAGCTCCTCGTGGGGGCGGGGCTACACCTTC. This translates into CASSSWGRGYTF.

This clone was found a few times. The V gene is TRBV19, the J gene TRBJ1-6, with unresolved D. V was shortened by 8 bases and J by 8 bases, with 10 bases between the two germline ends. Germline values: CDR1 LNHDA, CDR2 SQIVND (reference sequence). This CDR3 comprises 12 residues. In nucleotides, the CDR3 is TGTGCCAGTGCGGAGCAAGATTCACCCCTCCACTTT. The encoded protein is CASAEQDSPLHF.

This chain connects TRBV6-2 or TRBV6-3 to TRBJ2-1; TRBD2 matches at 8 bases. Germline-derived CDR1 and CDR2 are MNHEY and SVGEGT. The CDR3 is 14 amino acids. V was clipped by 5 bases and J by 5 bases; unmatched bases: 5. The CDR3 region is CASSNSGTNNEQFF. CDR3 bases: TGTGCCAGCAGTAATAGCGGGACCAACAATGAGCAGTTCTTC.